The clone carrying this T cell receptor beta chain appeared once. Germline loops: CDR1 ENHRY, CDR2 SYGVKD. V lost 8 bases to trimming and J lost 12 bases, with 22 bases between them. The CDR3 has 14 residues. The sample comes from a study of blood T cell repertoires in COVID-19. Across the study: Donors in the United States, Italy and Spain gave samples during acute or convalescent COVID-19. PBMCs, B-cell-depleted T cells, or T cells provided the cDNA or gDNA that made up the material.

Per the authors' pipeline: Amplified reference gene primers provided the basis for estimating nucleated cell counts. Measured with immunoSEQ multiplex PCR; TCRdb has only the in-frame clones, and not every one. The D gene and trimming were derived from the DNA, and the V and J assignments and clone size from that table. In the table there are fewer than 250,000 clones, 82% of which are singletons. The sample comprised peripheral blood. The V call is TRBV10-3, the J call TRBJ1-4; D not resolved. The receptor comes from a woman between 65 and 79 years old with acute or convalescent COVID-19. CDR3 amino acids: CAIGSRGSGKELFF. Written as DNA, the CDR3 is TGTGCCATCGGCTCCCGGGGTTCGGGGAAGGAACTGTTTTTT.